The entry that follows covers one T cell receptor beta chain sequence. Its antigen is as yet unknown. These data originate in a study of T-cell memory formation after mild COVID-19. On the study more broadly: Most TCR clusters belonged to a single donor.

In germline, CDR1 is LGHNA, CDR2 YNFKEQ. With 4 bases removed from V and 7 bases from J, the gap between germline ends came to 17 bases. This CDR3 region has 15 residues. Study conclusions and caveats: Detection of some responders pre-infection suggested pre-existing cross-reactive memory T cells participated. The study found contracting CD4+ clones mainly in CM and EM and contracting CD8+ clones in EMRA.

In TCRdb, the 5' RACE reads were re-called with MiXCR into one record per CDR3 protein. The data show fewer than 350,000 distinct CDR3 sequences, with 13% to 15% seen just once and 21% held by the top ten. The sequence was collected from a man between 18 and 29 years old who had mild COVID-19 (a few samples of this study predate the infection). Cell type and time point are not known. The chain links TRBV4-2 to TRBJ2-1; perhaps TRBD2 as D (7 bases). The specimen sequenced was PBMCs or a T cell subset sorted from them (not recorded which). The CDR3 sequence: CASSLANGGLNEQFF. CDR3 bases: TGTGCCAGCAGCCTGGCCAACGGGGGGCTGAATGAGCAGTTCTTC.